This record looks at one T cell receptor (beta chain) sequence and its context. The sample originates from a study of blood T cell repertoires in COVID-19. Study background: PBMCs, B-cell-depleted T cells, or T cells were the source of the cDNA or gDNA that made up the material.

The CDR3 has 15 residues. Trimming shortened V by 0 bases and J by 4 bases, and 10 bases separated the two germline ends. In germline, CDR1 is LNHNV, CDR2 YYDKDF (reference sequence). Produced via immunoSEQ multiplex PCR; TCRdb's table is partial and in-frame only. This sample carries some 230,000 clones, about 88% of them seen once, and the ten largest clones take roughly 2.6%. Sequenced: peripheral blood. This sequence was found in a man aged 45-65 years who had recovered from COVID-19. V is TRBV15 and J is TRBJ2-1; D unresolved. CDR3 sequence reads: CATSRDPSRYNEQFF. CDR3 nucleotides: TGTGCCACCAGCAGAGATCCCTCTAGGTACAATGAGCAGTTCTTC.